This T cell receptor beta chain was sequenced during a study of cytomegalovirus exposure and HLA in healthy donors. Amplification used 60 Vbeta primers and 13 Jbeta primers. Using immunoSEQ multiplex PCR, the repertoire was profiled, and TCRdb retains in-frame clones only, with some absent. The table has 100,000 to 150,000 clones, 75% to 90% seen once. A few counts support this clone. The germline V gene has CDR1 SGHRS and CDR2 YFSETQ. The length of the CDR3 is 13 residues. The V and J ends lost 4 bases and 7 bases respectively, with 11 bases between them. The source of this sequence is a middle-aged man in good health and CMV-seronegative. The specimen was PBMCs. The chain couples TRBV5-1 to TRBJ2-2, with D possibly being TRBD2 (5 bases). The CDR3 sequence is CASSALRDGELFF. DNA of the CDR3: TGCGCCAGCAGCGCGTTGAGGGACGGGGAGCTGTTTTTT.